This T cell receptor (beta chain) appears in the sequencing data of a study of blood T cell repertoires in COVID-19. V dropped 2 bases and J dropped 6 bases, with 8 bases sitting between them. From germline, CDR1 is SGHRS and CDR2 YFSETQ. The CDR3 has 12 amino acids. This table comes from immunoSEQ multiplex PCR, and its TCRdb copy is limited to in-frame clones, with some not included. This table holds approximately 330,000 clones, approximately 90% found once. Input material: peripheral blood. The chain has TRBV5-1 and TRBJ1-2; D is possibly TRBD1 (5 bases). The sequence was obtained from a man aged 25 to 45 with COVID-19, enrolled during active disease. In nucleotides, the CDR3 is TGCGCCAGCAGCTTCACGGGGGATGGCTACACCTTC. Translating gives CASSFTGDGYTF.